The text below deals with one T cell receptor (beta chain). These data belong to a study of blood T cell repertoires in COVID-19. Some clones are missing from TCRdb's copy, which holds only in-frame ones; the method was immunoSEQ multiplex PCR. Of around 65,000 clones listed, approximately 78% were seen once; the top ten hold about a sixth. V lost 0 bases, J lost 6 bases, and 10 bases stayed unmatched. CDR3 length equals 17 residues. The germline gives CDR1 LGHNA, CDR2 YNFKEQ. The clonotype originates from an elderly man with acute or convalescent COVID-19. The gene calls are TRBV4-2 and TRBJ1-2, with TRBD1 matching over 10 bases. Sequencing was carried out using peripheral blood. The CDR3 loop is CASSQEVAGTGVDGYTF. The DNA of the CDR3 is TGTGCCAGCAGCCAAGAAGTCGCCGGGACAGGGGTCGATGGCTACACCTTC.